The 26 T cell receptor beta chains presented below share a single source sample, sequenced in a study of CD8 T cells in ankylosing spondylitis. TCRdb redid the calling of the 5' RACE reads with MiXCR, one entry per CDR3 protein. This table holds just under 550,000 distinct CDR3 sequences, roughly 12% found once. The antigens these receptors bind are not known. The study's findings and limits: A TCR beta motif of about eight highly homologous variants seemed to mark ankylosing spondylitis blood.

The sample taken for sequencing was blood, either unsorted or a sorted T cell fraction (not recorded which). The receptors derive from a male donor with ankylosing spondylitis.

This clonotype was observed a handful of times. This chain connects TRBV6-2 or TRBV6-3 to TRBJ1-1; TRBD1 agrees at 9 bases. Germline V gives CDR1 MNHEY, CDR2 SVGEGT. There are 15 residues in the CDR3. The V gene end was trimmed by 2 bases and the J gene end by 6 bases; junction bases not matched to a gene: 7. Here the CDR3 reads CASSYRWDRVSEAFF. CDR3 nucleotide sequence: TGTGCCAGCAGTTACCGGTGGGACAGGGTGTCTGAAGCTTTCTTT.

This clonotype was counted ten times or more. V usage is TRBV5-1 and J usage is TRBJ2-3; D call uncertain. V lost 2 bases and J lost 2, with 9 bases in between. CDR1 is SGHRS and CDR2 is YFSETQ in the germline V gene. The CDR3 totals 14 residues. CDR3 amino acids: CASSFGAATDTQYF. The CDR3 DNA reads as TGCGCCAGCAGCTTCGGAGCCGCCACAGATACGCAGTATTTT.

This chain connects TRBV11-2 to TRBJ2-1; 14 nucleotides align to TRBD2. J was trimmed by 10 bases and V by 5 bases; bases with no gene match: 7. The CDR3 extends over 15 amino acids. Per germline, CDR1 SGHAT and CDR2 FQNNGV. The CDR3 is CASSRGLAGDGEQFF. The CDR3 DNA sequence: TGTGCCAGCAGCCGGGGACTAGCGGGAGACGGCGAGCAGTTCTTC.

The V gene is TRBV11-2, the J gene TRBJ1-4; TRBD1 might be the D (6 bases). The CDR3 spans 15 residues. V dropped 1 base and J dropped 7 bases, with 13 bases sitting between them. Germline CDR1 reads SGHAT; CDR2 reads FQNNGV. The CDR3 reads CASSLGGGLGEKLFF. The CDR3 bases are TGTGCCAGCAGCTTAGGCGGGGGGCTTGGTGAAAAACTGTTTTTT.

The table lists this clonotype with many counts. The rearrangement joins TRBV12-3 or TRBV12-4 to TRBJ1-5; 8 bases fit TRBD1. The V segment lost 3 bases and the J segment 2 bases; nucleotides outside the gene matches: 6. This CDR3 spans 16 amino acids. The CDR3 is CASSFGSGGGNQPQHF. The CDR3 DNA reads as TGTGCCAGCAGTTTTGGGTCAGGGGGCGGCAATCAGCCCCAGCATTTT.

At least ten counts were recorded for this clonotype. The gene calls are TRBV4-1 and TRBJ1-3; no definite D call. Germline CDR1 and CDR2: MGHRA and YSYEKL. V was cut by 0 bases and J by 0 bases, with 15 bases left in between. This CDR3 contains 18 residues. The CDR3 DNA sequence: TGCGCCAGCAGCCAAGATAGAGACACCGCCTTCTCTGGAAACACCATATATTTT. It specifies CASSQDRDTAFSGNTIYF.

This clonotype was seen many times. The chain carries TRBV12-3 or TRBV12-4 and TRBJ2-2; the match to TRBD2 covers 10 bases. CDR3 size: 16 residues. V gave up 6 bases and J gave up 5 bases; unmatched junction bases: 9. CDR3 loop: CASRPSGRARTGELFF. The CDR3 DNA sequence: TGTGCCAGCAGGCCCAGCGGGAGGGCCAGGACCGGGGAGCTGTTTTTT.

This clonotype was counted many times. V gene TRBV5-1 combines with J gene TRBJ2-1; 8 bases match TRBD1. The V segment lost 1 base and the J segment 8 bases; nucleotides outside the gene matches: 5. The CDR3 consists of 14 residues. Germline-derived CDR1 and CDR2 are SGHRS and YFSETQ. This CDR3 reads CASSLSAGGDEQFF. The CDR3 DNA sequence: TGCGCCAGCAGCTTGTCGGCAGGGGGCGATGAGCAGTTCTTC.

The chain employs TRBV5-1 and TRBJ1-2, with D unresolved. CDR1 SGHRS and CDR2 YFSETQ come from the germline V gene. The CDR3 is 15 residues long. V lost 2 bases and J 0 bases, leaving 11 bases between the germline ends. Here the CDR3 DNA reads TGCGCCAGCAGCTTTTCTGGAGGGTCTAACTATGGCTACACCTTC. It codes for CASSFSGGSNYGYTF. Drawing the rest from reference TRBV5-1 and TRBJ1-2, the complete variable domain is KAGVTQTPRYLIKTRGQQVTLSCSPISGHRSVSWYQQTPGQGLQFLFEYFSETQRNKGNFPGRFSGRQFSNSRSEMNVSTLELGDSALYLCASSFSGGSNYGYTFGSGTRLTVV.

The chain couples TRBV11-2 to TRBJ1-2, with 11 bases fitting TRBD1. From germline, CDR1 is SGHAT and CDR2 FQNNGV. V gave up 6 bases and J gave up 5 bases; unmatched junction bases: 5. The length of the CDR3 is 14 residues. DNA for the CDR3: TGTGCCAGCAGAAGGACAGGGGGCGGGTATGGCTACACCTTC. It yields the protein CASRRTGGGYGYTF.

This clonotype was seen only a few times. V is TRBV20-1 and J is TRBJ1-2; D is unclear. The V gene's germline CDR1 is DFQATT and CDR2 SNEGSKA (reference sequence). The CDR3 consists of 12 residues. The V and J ends lost 1 base and 7 bases respectively, with 10 bases between them. The CDR3: CSARAGSVGYTF. CDR3 nucleotides: TGCAGTGCTAGAGCTGGTTCCGTTGGCTACACCTTC.

This clonotype was seen repeatedly, ten times or more. The rearrangement uses TRBV11-2 and TRBJ2-3; D is unclear. Trimming took off 7 bases at V and 6 bases at J, with 14 bases between the two ends. This CDR3 region has 13 residues. CDR1 is SGHAT and CDR2 is FQNNGV in the germline V gene. The CDR3 is CASTRRHDDTQYF. The CDR3 region has the DNA TGTGCCAGCACCCGGCGGCACGATGATACGCAGTATTTT.

This clonotype was counted between two and nine times. V is TRBV4-1 and J is TRBJ1-1; D is uncertain. The CDR3 sequence is 14 residues long. CDR1 is MGHRA, CDR2 YSYEKL, per germline. The V gene lost 1 base and the J gene lost 4 bases, with 10 bases spanning the gap. CDR3 bases: TGCGCCAGCAGCCAAGTTGATAGTACCACTGAAGCTTTCTTT. It is translated as CASSQVDSTTEAFF.

This clonotype has only a few counts. V is TRBV20-1 and J is TRBJ2-1; a weak D match, TRBD2 (6 bases). Germline V gene sequence: CDR1 DFQATT, CDR2 SNEGSKA (reference sequence). V lost 6 bases and J lost 9, with 15 bases in between. This CDR3 is built from 12 residues. DNA for the CDR3: TGCAGTGCAAATACTAGGAGGGGTGAGCAGTTCTTC. It specifies CSANTRRGEQFF.

This clonotype was seen many times. CDR3 amino acids: CASSLNPTGALVTDTQYF. CDR3 DNA sequence: TGTGCCAGCAGCCTGAACCCGACAGGGGCCCTTGTGACAGATACGCAGTATTTT. The rearrangement joins TRBV12-3 or TRBV12-4 to TRBJ2-3; TRBD1 agrees at 8 bases. The V and J ends lost 6 bases and 3 bases, in that order; junction bases with no gene match: 17. The CDR3 consists of 18 residues.

This clonotype was seen a few times. The rearrangement uses TRBV3-1 and TRBJ2-5; no clear D. The CDR3 has 12 amino acids. V was shortened by 5 bases and J by 5 bases, with 9 bases between the two germline ends. From germline, CDR1 is LGHDT and CDR2 YNNKEL (reference sequence). CDR3 in amino acids: CASSEGRETQYF. CDR3 bases: TGTGCCAGCAGCGAAGGACGGGAGACCCAGTACTTC.

There are many counts of this clonotype. The genes are TRBV6-1 and TRBJ1-2; 7 bases agree with TRBD1. Looked up from germline, CDR1 is MNHNS and CDR2 is SASEGT. CDR3 size: 14 residues. Trimming at V came to 5 bases and at J to 1 base, leaving 4 bases not matched to a gene. The CDR3 protein is CASSRNRGNYGYTF. The CDR3 bases are TGTGCCAGCAGTAGGAACAGGGGTAACTATGGCTACACCTTC.

J is TRBJ2-1 and V is TRBV5-1; 8 bases line up with TRBD1. Germline V CDR1 and CDR2: SGHRS, YFSETQ. V dropped 4 bases and J dropped 8; count of bases not matched to a gene: 8. This CDR3 has 14 amino acids. The DNA for the CDR3 is TGCGCCAGCAGCGATCCGCAGGGGGCATATGAGCAGTTCTTC. This translates into CASSDPQGAYEQFF.

This clonotype was recorded many times. This chain joins TRBV5-1 and TRBJ2-1; D is possibly TRBD2 (5 bases). Germline-derived CDR1 and CDR2 are SGHRS and YFSETQ. CDR3 length equals 16 residues. Between the trimmed V and J ends, which lost 0 bases and 7 bases, there was a span of 17 bases. CDR3 amino acids: CASSLAAGDARNEQFF. Written as DNA, the CDR3 is TGCGCCAGCAGCTTGGCGGCGGGTGACGCTAGAAATGAGCAGTTCTTC.

This clonotype was seen repeatedly, ten times or more. The rearrangement links TRBV12-3 or TRBV12-4 to TRBJ1-1; D might be TRBD1 (5 bases). The CDR3 consists of 14 residues. Trimming removed 6 bases from V and 1 base from J, with 12 bases in between. The CDR3 DNA sequence: TGTGCCAGCAGCAGGACAAGCCAGAACACTGAAGCTTTCTTT. It is translated as CASSRTSQNTEAFF.

This clonotype has only a few counts. The V call is TRBV20-1, the J call TRBJ2-3; 10 bases fit TRBD2. This CDR3 region has 15 residues. V shed 5 bases and J 3 bases; nucleotides not matched to a gene: 8. CDR1 is DFQATT, CDR2 SNEGSKA, per germline (reference sequence). CDR3 amino acids: CSAGVLAGRTDTQYF. The CDR3 region has the DNA TGCAGTGCTGGGGTACTAGCGGGACGTACAGATACGCAGTATTTT.

This clonotype was seen a few times. V gene TRBV7-9 combines with J gene TRBJ1-6, with D perhaps matching TRBD1 (5 bases). Deletions cut 6 bases from V and 3 bases from J, with 9 bases between. CDR3 length: 14 amino acids. The V gene's germline CDR1 is SEHNR and CDR2 FQNEAQ (reference sequence). The CDR3 loop reads CASSSDIYNSPLHF. The DNA of the CDR3 is TGTGCCAGCAGTTCGGACATCTATAATTCACCCCTCCACTTT.

The rearrangement joins TRBV20-1 to TRBJ2-1; a weak D match, TRBD2 (6 bases). The CDR3 runs 14 residues. CDR1 DFQATT and CDR2 SNEGSKA come from the germline V gene (reference sequence). With 2 bases removed from V and 2 bases from J, the gap between germline ends came to 10 bases. The CDR3 DNA reads as TGCAGTGCTAGACAGAGCGGGCCCTACAATGAGCAGTTCTTC. It specifies CSARQSGPYNEQFF.

Only a few counts were recorded for this clonotype. The rearrangement joins TRBV5-1 to TRBJ2-3; possible D gene TRBD1, 6 bases. Germline V gives CDR1 SGHRS, CDR2 YFSETQ. The CDR3 runs to 14 residues. V lost 3 bases and J 5 bases, leaving 13 bases between the germline ends. The chain's CDR3 is CASSSGTRGDTQYF. CDR3 DNA: TGCGCCAGCAGCTCCGGGACAAGAGGAGATACGCAGTATTTT.

Only a few counts were recorded for this clonotype. This chain's CDR3 is CSVDRSPLHF. The CDR3 region has the DNA TGCAGCGTTGACCGGTCACCCCTCCACTTT. The chain links TRBV29-1 to TRBJ1-6; D is ambiguous. Trimming pared 3 bases from V and 10 bases from J, leaving 4 bases between. The CDR3 has 10 amino acids. In germline, CDR1 is SQVTM, CDR2 ANQGSEA.

This clonotype was detected only a few times. The chain combines TRBV25-1 with TRBJ2-3, with D unresolved. The V end was cut by 1 base, the J end by 2 bases, with 13 bases between. This CDR3 is 16 amino acids long. The V gene's germline CDR1 is MGHDK and CDR2 SYGVNS. The CDR3 spells CASSESVYQFTDTQYF. As DNA, the CDR3 is TGTGCCAGCAGTGAATCGGTCTATCAATTCACAGATACGCAGTATTTT.